Here is one TCR beta chain with its context. Repertoires were generated with immunoSEQ multiplex PCR, while TCRdb's copy carries only in-frame clones and drops some. The sample holds under 200,000 clones, about 82% seen once. V was pared by 5 bases and J by 0 bases, with 17 bases between. The CDR3 loop spans 17 amino acids. Germline-derived CDR1 and CDR2 are MNHEY and SMNVEV (reference sequence). This entry comes from a study of blood T cell repertoires in COVID-19. The receptor was derived from an elderly woman with COVID-19, enrolled during active disease. The chain recombines TRBV27 with TRBJ1-3; D gene unclear. Sequencing input: peripheral blood. The CDR3 region has the DNA TGTGCCAGCAGTCCCTCGGTCGGTGGGAGCTCTGGAAACACCATATATTTT. Translated: CASSPSVGGSSGNTIYF.